This T cell receptor beta chain was profiled in a study of blood T cells in healthy people across ages. Notes on the study in general: Expanded clonotype shifts may have been confounded, as the donors had an unknown CMV status.

Comment on this clonotype: What it binds is unknown.

The authors ran a second PCR of about 6 to 11 cycles using a sample-barcoded 5' primer and a J-beta primer mix. A single record per CDR3 protein comes from TCRdb applying MiXCR to the 5' RACE reads. The sample shows roughly 1.6 million distinct CDR3 sequences, about 31% of them seen only once. Approximately 9.6 milliliters of peripheral blood were drawn from each donor into EDTA-treated tubes. There are 16 residues in the CDR3. V lost 5 bases and J lost 5; bases outside the gene matches: 14. The germline CDR1 and CDR2 sequences are PRHDT and FYEKMQ (reference sequence). This clonotype was sampled from a woman aged 25 to 39 in good health. The chain has TRBV13 and TRBJ2-7; 8 nucleotides line up with TRBD2. Source material: blood. CDR3 nucleotides: TGTGCCAGCAGCCCGTATCGCGCGGGAGGTAGCAACGAGCAGTACTTC. Protein sequence: CASSPYRAGGSNEQYF.